This T cell receptor beta chain was captured by sequencing in a study of PD-1 blockade in classical Hodgkin lymphoma. Whole-study context: Once every 2 weeks, patients received intravenous nivolumab at 3 mg/kg. Study-wide findings and caveats: The study reported lower baseline TCR diversity in newly diagnosed patients than in healthy donors. Complete responders entered with baseline diversity on par with newly diagnosed patients, the results showed.

Time point reported: cycle 4 day 1 (C4D1), after about 6 weeks of nivolumab. Every patient had relapsed following autologous stem cell transplantation, and cohorts differed in brentuximab vedotin exposure. Complete response, partial response or progressive disease was recorded as best response. Produced via immunoSEQ multiplex PCR; TCRdb's table is partial and in-frame only. The table shows 90,000 or so clones, with 78% occurring only once. On this clone itself: Its antigen remains unidentified.

This CDR3 contains 9 residues. The V and J ends lost 11 bases and 8 bases respectively, with 7 bases between them. CDR1 and CDR2 from the germline V gene are SEHNR and FQNEAQ (reference sequence). This TCR came from a human donor with classical Hodgkin lymphoma. Sequencing was performed on peripheral blood mononuclear cells (PBMCs), taken before the fourth cycle of nivolumab. V usage is TRBV7-9 and J usage is TRBJ2-1; no definite D call. This chain's CDR3 is CAWWDEQFF. The CDR3 nucleotides are TGTGCCTGGTGGGATGAGCAGTTCTTC.